Here is one T cell receptor beta chain with its context. The target antigen is unknown. In the source study's methods: Filtering differed since immunoSEQ provided only junctions, with no quality scores. Repertoires were generated with immunoSEQ multiplex PCR, while TCRdb's copy carries only in-frame clones and drops some. V, J and clone size reflect that table, while D and trimming were determined from the DNA. Of about 820,000 clones listed, 80% to 95% were seen once; the top ten hold about 24%. The source of the sample is a study of shared clonotypes between healthy human individuals. General study results and limits: The study found roughly 5% of naive CD4 clonotypes shared across a few donors.

The V end was cut by 4 bases, the J end by 8 bases, with 7 bases between. Germline values: CDR1 SGHRS, CDR2 YFSETQ. CDR3 size: 11 residues. Cells designated naive CD8 were CD45RO-negative and were positively selected for CCR7, with terminally differentiated effector memory CD45RA+ cells excluded. The study enrolled healthy HIV-negative adults without recent acute infections or vaccinations as donors. Every donor was a Caucasian adult from Nashville, Tennessee. The origin of this receptor is a man aged 30-40 years in good health. J is TRBJ2-1 and V is TRBV5-1, with D possibly TRBD2 on 6 matching bases. The sequenced sample consisted of naive CD8+ T cells sorted from blood. This chain's CDR3 is CASSGGDEQFF. The CDR3 coding sequence is TGCGCCAGCAGCGGAGGGGATGAGCAGTTCTTC.